What follows are 8 T cell receptor beta chains derived from one specimen sequenced in a study of blood T cell repertoires in COVID-19 (dated by TCRdb to about 2020). The library was produced with the immunoSEQ multiplex PCR assay. This immuneACCESS table, as held by TCRdb, lists in-frame sequences with V and J called but not all clones. Of the missing ones, under half trace to an unresolved V gene in checked studies; the others have no known cause. The sample records approximately 230,000 clones, 79% of which are singletons. The top ten clones comprise 4% of the sample. Material for sequencing was peripheral blood. The receptors here all came from a woman aged 40 to 55 with active or convalescent COVID-19.

The chain combines TRBV7-8 with TRBJ1-5; 7 nucleotides align to TRBD1. CDR3 length: 16 residues. Trimming cost V 1 base and J 0 bases; bases outside gene matches: 3. Germline V gives CDR1 SGHVS, CDR2 FQNEAQ. As DNA, the CDR3 is TGTGCCAGCAGCTTAGAGGGACAGATTAGCAATCAGCCCCAGCATTTT. Translation gives CASSLEGQISNQPQHF. Full variable domain (rest looked up from reference TRBV7-8 and TRBJ1-5): GAGVSQSPRYKVAKRGQDVALRCDPISGHVSLFWYQQALGQGPEFLTYFQNEAQLDKSGLPSDRFFAERPEGSVSTLKIQRTQQEDSAVYLCASSLEGQISNQPQHFGDGTRLSIL.

The chain employs TRBV27 and TRBJ1-1, with 8 nucleotides matching TRBD1. The V and J ends lost 4 bases and 5 bases, in that order; junction bases with no gene match: 6. This CDR3 has 14 amino acids. Germline CDR1 MNHEY, CDR2 SMNVEV (reference sequence). CDR3 nucleotide sequence: TGTGCCAGCAGTTCACGGACAGGGAGGACTGAAGCTTTCTTT. Translating gives CASSSRTGRTEAFF.

This clone appeared a few times. This chain uses TRBV12-3 or TRBV12-4 with TRBJ1-2, with D uncertain. The CDR3 loop spans 12 amino acids. V was shortened by 6 bases and J by 4 bases, with 9 bases between the two germline ends. CDR3 protein: CASSLLSYGYTF. The CDR3 region has the DNA TGTGCCAGCAGCCTTCTGAGCTATGGCTACACCTTC.

The CDR3 nucleotides are TGTGCCAGCAGTGAAAGTTTGGCAGGATACGAGCAGTACGTC. Translated: CASSESLAGYEQYV. The rearrangement uses TRBV6-1 and TRBJ2-7, with D unclear. Deletions cut 2 bases from V and 4 bases from J, with 12 bases between. Looked up from germline, CDR1 is MNHNS and CDR2 is SASEGT. This CDR3 has 14 residues.

This rearrangement joins TRBV18 to TRBJ2-3; 8 nucleotides align to TRBD1. Germline lookup yields CDR1 KGHSH and CDR2 LQKENI. Trimming cost V 4 bases and J 4 bases; bases outside gene matches: 4. This CDR3 spans 14 amino acids. The CDR3 bases are TGTGCCAGCTCACGCGACAGGGGTGCAGATACGCAGTATTTT. This encodes CASSRDRGADTQYF.

This clone appeared once. The genes are TRBV19 and TRBJ1-1, with D perhaps matching TRBD1 (6 bases). Germline-derived CDR1 and CDR2 are LNHDA and SQIVND (reference sequence). The ends were cut back, 3 bases at V and 0 bases at J, with 11 bases in the middle. This CDR3 has 15 residues. The CDR3 bases are TGTGCCAGTAGTATTCAGGGGACCCTGAACACTGAAGCTTTCTTT. Translation: CASSIQGTLNTEAFF.

This chain links TRBV10-1 with TRBJ2-7, with a weak D call TRBD1 (6 bases). In germline, CDR1 is WNHNN, CDR2 SYGVQD (reference sequence). V was clipped by 5 bases and J by 6 bases, with 17 bases between them. The CDR3 totals 14 residues. The CDR3 reads CASSRQADPSEQYF. The CDR3 DNA sequence: TGCGCCAGCAGTCGACAGGCCGACCCCTCCGAGCAGTACTTC.

The chain combines TRBV28 with TRBJ1-2, with 8 nucleotides matching TRBD1. The junction had 11 bases not matched to a gene; V was cut back by 5 bases and J by 6 bases. The CDR3 runs to 15 residues. Per germline, CDR1 MDHEN and CDR2 SYDVKM. This chain's CDR3 is CASSRAGGSLHGYTF. The CDR3 nucleotides read TGTGCCAGCAGTCGAGCAGGGGGCTCTCTCCATGGCTACACCTTC.